The 22 T cell receptor beta chains reported below all come from one sample, sequenced in a study of blood T cell repertoires in COVID-19. Data came from immunoSEQ multiplex PCR; TCRdb stores just in-frame clones and leaves some out. The table lists approximately 350,000 clones, approximately 90% of them singletons, with roughly 0.99% in the top ten. The specimen was PBMCs or T cells enriched from blood (not recorded which). The receptors stem from a man between 18 and 35 years old who had recovered from COVID-19.

The chain is built from TRBV28 and TRBJ1-6; tentatively, D is TRBD1 (5 bases). This CDR3 is 16 amino acids long. Germline CDR1 MDHEN, CDR2 SYDVKM. V was shortened by 3 bases and J by 6 bases, with 15 bases between the two germline ends. The CDR3: CASSLGGTPGNSPLHF. DNA for the CDR3: TGTGCCAGCAGTTTGGGGGGAACGCCCGGTAATTCACCCCTCCACTTT.

This clone showed up just a few times. The chain links TRBV7-2 to TRBJ1-5, with a weak D call TRBD1 (5 bases). The germline gives CDR1 SGHTA, CDR2 FQGNSA. The CDR3 is 13 amino acids. With 5 bases removed from V and 7 bases from J, the gap between germline ends came to 12 bases. Here the CDR3 DNA reads TGTGCCAGCAGCGTTCGGGGGGGACAGCCCCAGCATTTT. The encoded protein is CASSVRGGQPQHF.

The chain employs TRBV10-3 and TRBJ2-7; D perhaps matches TRBD1 (6 bases). The V and J ends lost 3 bases and 3 bases respectively, with 9 bases between them. From germline, CDR1 is ENHRY and CDR2 SYGVKD. This CDR3 spans 13 amino acids. CDR3 sequence (DNA): TGTGCCATCAGTGACTGGACAGACTACGAGCAGTACTTC. Its translation: CAISDWTDYEQYF.

This clone was found once. V is TRBV5-4 and J is TRBJ1-1; D unclear. V lost 0 bases, J lost 7 bases, and 16 bases lay in between. Per the germline V gene, CDR1 is SGHNT and CDR2 is YYREEE (reference sequence). The CDR3 is 15 residues long. The CDR3 DNA reads TGTGCCAGCAGCTTGGCCGGAAGACAATCTGGTGAAGCTTTCTTT. The encoded protein is CASSLAGRQSGEAFF.

The chain employs TRBV10-2 and TRBJ2-2, with 7 bases aligning to TRBD1. Germline CDR1 is WSHSY and CDR2 is SAAADI. Trimming at V came to 7 bases and at J to 3 bases, leaving 5 bases not matched to a gene. CDR3 length: 14 amino acids. For the CDR3, the DNA is TGCGCCAGCATCCGGCAGGGGGACACCGGGGAGCTGTTTTTT. Its protein is CASIRQGDTGELFF.

The chain combines TRBV9 with TRBJ1-3, with TRBD1 matching 7 bases. V lost 0 bases to trimming and J lost 4 bases; unmatched junction nucleotides: 4. The germline V gene has CDR1 SGDLS and CDR2 YYNGEE. This CDR3 region has 15 residues. CDR3 amino acids: CASSVVGGQGNTIYF. As DNA, the CDR3 is TGTGCCAGCAGCGTAGTAGGGGGCCAGGGAAACACCATATATTTT.

This clone has only one observation. V is TRBV6-5 and J is TRBJ2-5, with TRBD1 matching over 8 bases. The V gene end was trimmed by 2 bases and the J gene end by 5 bases; junction bases not matched to a gene: 4. This CDR3 has 14 residues. CDR1 MNHEY and CDR2 SVGAGI come from the germline V gene. Here the CDR3 reads CASSYAGGDETQYF. The CDR3 DNA follows: TGTGCCAGCAGTTACGCAGGGGGCGACGAGACCCAGTACTTC.

In this sample, this clone turned up once. The chain combines TRBV7-2 with TRBJ1-4, with unresolved D. The CDR3 runs to 15 residues. Germline V gives CDR1 SGHTA, CDR2 FQGNSA. Between the trimmed V and J ends, which lost 5 bases and 3 bases, there was a span of 13 bases. The CDR3 loop is CASSLNPASNEKLFF. CDR3 DNA sequence: TGTGCCAGCAGCCTAAATCCTGCATCTAATGAAAAACTGTTTTTT.

The table lists this clone with a few counts. The chain is built from TRBV2 and TRBJ1-1; D gene unclear. The germline CDR1 and CDR2 sequences are SNHLY and FYNNEI. V lost 3 bases and J 3 bases, leaving 11 bases between the germline ends. The CDR3 spans 14 residues. In DNA form, the CDR3 reads TGTGCCAGCAGTGATTACCGGAGATACACTGAAGCTTTCTTT. It encodes CASSDYRRYTEAFF.

This sequence joins TRBV5-1 and TRBJ2-3; D gene uncertain. The V gene's germline CDR1 is SGHRS and CDR2 YFSETQ. The CDR3 has 15 amino acids. Trimming left V 0 bases short and J 2 bases short, with 10 bases between. The chain's CDR3 is CASSLGSRATDTQYF. In nucleotides, the CDR3 is TGCGCCAGCAGCTTGGGTAGCCGAGCCACAGATACGCAGTATTTT. The complete variable domain, with remaining parts taken from reference TRBV5-1 and TRBJ2-3, reads KAGVTQTPRYLIKTRGQQVTLSCSPISGHRSVSWYQQTPGQGLQFLFEYFSETQRNKGNFPGRFSGRQFSNSRSEMNVSTLELGDSALYLCASSLGSRATDTQYFGPGTRLTVL.

The chain couples TRBV2 to TRBJ2-5, with 7 positions matching TRBD2. Germline lookup yields CDR1 SNHLY and CDR2 FYNNEI. The length of the CDR3 is 13 residues. J gave up 5 bases and V 7 bases, and 7 bases lay outside the gene matches. CDR3: CASTFQGGETQYF. The CDR3 DNA follows: TGTGCCAGCACATTCCAGGGAGGGGAGACCCAGTACTTC. The variable domain in full, completed from reference TRBV2 and TRBJ2-5, reads EPEVTQTPSHQVTQMGQEVILRCVPISNHLYFYWYRQILGQKVEFLVSFYNNEISEKSEIFDDQFSVERPDGSNFTLKIRSTKLEDSAMYFCASTFQGGETQYFGPGTRLLVL.

As for this clone: Compared with germline, one end of the junction differs, possibly owing to a read error. J is TRBJ2-1 and V is TRBV19, with 7 bases fitting TRBD1. This CDR3 spans 16 amino acids. From germline, CDR1 is LNHDA and CDR2 SQIVND (reference sequence). DNA for the CDR3: TGTGCCAGTAGTGTAGACAGGGTTCGTACCTACAATGAGCAGTTCTTC. Its translation is CASSVDRVRTYNEQFF.

The chain joins TRBV29-1 to TRBJ2-5; 8 bases line up with TRBD1. The V and J ends lost 5 bases and 1 base, in that order; junction bases with no gene match: 9. Germline CDR1 and CDR2: SQVTM and ANQGSEA. The length of the CDR3 is 15 residues. The CDR3 here is CSVIDRGRTQETQYF. For the CDR3, the DNA is TGCAGCGTTATTGACAGGGGCCGGACCCAAGAGACCCAGTACTTC.

J is TRBJ2-3 and V is TRBV5-6; D not resolved. Trimming removed 1 base at V and 2 bases at J, with 11 bases between. This CDR3 has 15 residues. Germline CDR1 reads SGHDT; CDR2 reads YYEEEE. The CDR3 DNA reads as TGTGCCAGCAGCTTGCCCCGGAGCTACACAGATACGCAGTATTTT. This translates into CASSLPRSYTDTQYF.

The sample holds one count of this clone. This chain joins TRBV12-3 or TRBV12-4 and TRBJ1-2, with 7 nucleotides matching TRBD1. V gave up 6 bases and J gave up 4 bases; unmatched junction bases: 5. CDR3 length: 13 amino acids. The CDR3: CASSPNRGYGYTF. As DNA, the CDR3 is TGTGCCAGCAGCCCAAACAGGGGCTATGGCTACACCTTC.

The CDR3 DNA reads as TGCGCCAGCAGCTTACCTTCGGACACTGAAGCTTTCTTT. This codes for CASSLPSDTEAFF. The chain links TRBV5-1 to TRBJ1-1, with D unclear. Germline loops: CDR1 SGHRS, CDR2 YFSETQ. The V end was cut by 2 bases, the J end by 3 bases, with 8 bases between. The CDR3 sequence is 13 residues long. The whole variable domain, remainder taken from reference TRBV5-1 and TRBJ1-1, is KAGVTQTPRYLIKTRGQQVTLSCSPISGHRSVSWYQQTPGQGLQFLFEYFSETQRNKGNFPGRFSGRQFSNSRSEMNVSTLELGDSALYLCASSLPSDTEAFFGQGTRLTVV.

V gene TRBV6-5 combines with J gene TRBJ1-4; perhaps TRBD1 as D (6 bases). Germline-derived CDR1 and CDR2 are MNHEY and SVGAGI. This CDR3 is built from 15 residues. V was pared by 2 bases and J by 5 bases, with 12 bases between. The chain's CDR3 is CASSYDTRGNEKLFF. In DNA, the CDR3 is TGTGCCAGCAGTTACGACACCAGGGGAAATGAAAAACTGTTTTTT.

The DNA of the CDR3 is TGTGCCAGCTCACCGCCTAGCGAAGGCCTCTACGAGCAGTACTTC. It codes for CASSPPSEGLYEQYF. The gene calls are TRBV18 and TRBJ2-7; D is perhaps TRBD2 (6 bases). CDR3 length equals 15 residues. Per the germline V gene, CDR1 is KGHSH and CDR2 is LQKENI. Trimming removed 3 bases from V and 3 bases from J, with 15 bases in between. The variable domain in full, completed from reference TRBV18 and TRBJ2-7, reads NAGVMQNPRHLVRRRGQEARLRCSPMKGHSHVYWYRQLPEEGLKFMVYLQKENIIDESGMPKERFSAEFPKEGPSILRIQQVVRGDSAAYFCASSPPSEGLYEQYFGPGTRLTVT.

The chain recombines TRBV4-2 with TRBJ2-1, with 9 bases fitting TRBD2. This CDR3 spans 17 amino acids. CDR1 is LGHNA and CDR2 is YNFKEQ in the germline V gene. Germline trimming cut 3 bases from V and 4 bases from J; bases unmatched to any gene: 10. This CDR3 reads CASSQEYSLAGYNEQFF. CDR3 nucleotide sequence: TGTGCCAGCAGCCAGGAGTACTCTCTAGCGGGGTACAATGAGCAGTTCTTC.

The chain uses TRBV20-1 and TRBJ2-3; D is perhaps TRBD2 (5 bases). The CDR3 loop spans 11 amino acids. With 5 bases removed from V and 7 bases from J, the gap between germline ends came to 10 bases. Germline V gene sequence: CDR1 DFQATT, CDR2 SNEGSKA (reference sequence). The CDR3 bases are TGCAGTGCTGGCCCCGGGAATACGCAGTATTTT. It codes for CSAGPGNTQYF.

This clone was counted a single time. The J gene is TRBJ1-1, the V gene TRBV5-1, with D perhaps TRBD1 (5 bases). Germline values: CDR1 SGHRS, CDR2 YFSETQ. Trimming removed 0 bases at V and 1 base at J, with 7 bases between. The CDR3 is 14 amino acids. The CDR3, as DNA: TGCGCCAGCAGCTTGGACAGGACGAACACTGAAGCTTTCTTT. Its translation is CASSLDRTNTEAFF.

CDR3 DNA sequence: TGTGCCAGCAGTACAGGGGCAAGTCAGCCCCAGCATTTT. It is translated as CASSTGASQPQHF. The rearrangement links TRBV6-5 to TRBJ1-5; 7 positions match TRBD1. From germline, CDR1 is MNHEY and CDR2 SVGAGI. Trimming took 5 bases from V and 6 from J; bases not matched to a gene: 4. The CDR3 is 13 amino acids.